The 10 T cell receptor beta chains below all came from one sample that was sequenced in a study of blood T cells in healthy people across ages. A second PCR of 7 to 11 cycles used a sample-barcoded 5' primer and a J-beta primer mix. TCRdb independently ran MiXCR on the 5' RACE reads; one entry per CDR3 protein. The sample lists hundreds of thousands of distinct CDR3 sequences; 53% were seen once. Sample: blood. These TCRs come from a man older than 75 in good health.

This clonotype appeared a few times. This chain connects TRBV24-1 to TRBJ1-2; D might be TRBD1 (6 bases). The CDR3 runs to 14 residues. Germline CDR1 is KGHDR and CDR2 is SFDVKD. The V end was cut by 3 bases, the J end by 7 bases, with 14 bases between. The CDR3 here is CATSDPRTAAGYTF. As DNA, the CDR3 is TGTGCCACCAGTGATCCCCGGACAGCCGCTGGCTACACCTTC.

This clonotype was counted once. V and J are TRBV12-3 or TRBV12-4 and TRBJ2-7, with a possible D match to TRBD2 (6 bases). CDR3 size: 14 residues. V was pared by 5 bases and J by 6 bases, with 17 bases between. CDR3 sequence: CASSRNGAGSEQYF. CDR3 sequence (DNA): TGTGCCAGCAGTCGGAATGGAGCCGGGAGCGAGCAGTACTTC.

The chain carries TRBV3-1 and TRBJ2-2, with TRBD2 matching over 9 bases. CDR3 length equals 18 residues. In germline, CDR1 is LGHDT, CDR2 YNNKEL (reference sequence). V shed 0 bases, J shed 4 bases, and the junction held 9 bases outside the gene matches. The CDR3 DNA reads as TGTGCCAGCAGCCAAGAAGGGTTAGCGGGAGTTGGCACCGGGGAGCTGTTTTTT. Its protein product is CASSQEGLAGVGTGELFF.

The genes are TRBV6-6 and TRBJ1-5; D is possibly TRBD1 (6 bases). The CDR3 is 14 amino acids. V was cut by 8 bases and J by 0 bases, with 11 bases left in between. Looked up from germline, CDR1 is MNHNY and CDR2 is SVGAGI (reference sequence). The CDR3: CASLQGNSNQPQHF. DNA of the CDR3: TGTGCCAGCTTACAGGGCAATAGCAATCAGCCCCAGCATTTT.

The chain recombines TRBV20-1 with TRBJ2-5; weak D call: TRBD2 (5 bases). Trimming pared 0 bases from V and 5 bases from J, leaving 16 bases between. The CDR3 covers 15 residues. CDR1 is DFQATT, CDR2 SNEGSKA, per germline (reference sequence). CDR3 region: CSARDSKSGKETQYF. The CDR3 DNA reads as TGCAGTGCTAGAGATTCCAAGAGCGGCAAGGAGACCCAGTACTTC.

In this sample, this clonotype turned up a few times. This sequence joins TRBV5-1 and TRBJ2-3; D might be TRBD1 (5 bases). This CDR3 has 15 residues. V lost 5 bases, J lost 1 base, and 14 bases lay in between. Germline loops: CDR1 SGHRS, CDR2 YFSETQ. CDR3 sequence: CASSPQGGGTDTQYF. CDR3 coding DNA: TGCGCCAGCAGTCCCCAGGGCGGAGGCACAGATACGCAGTATTTT.

The rearrangement links TRBV9 to TRBJ2-7, with 8 bases aligning to TRBD2. V shed 4 bases and J 6 bases; nucleotides not matched to a gene: 15. The V gene's germline CDR1 is SGDLS and CDR2 YYNGEE. The CDR3 sequence is 16 residues long. CDR3 bases: TGTGCCAGCAGCCCCGCGGTTGCGGGAGGCCCCCGCGAGCAGTACTTC. Protein product: CASSPAVAGGPREQYF.

This clonotype was seen a handful of times. The chain links TRBV12-3 or TRBV12-4 to TRBJ2-4; either TRBD1 or TRBD2 may supply D (6 bases each). The CDR3 sequence is 13 residues long. V shed 0 bases and J shed 13 bases, with 13 bases lying between them. Here the CDR3 reads CASSLALRGEQYF. The CDR3 DNA reads TGTGCCAGCAGTTTAGCGCTTAGGGGGGAGCAGTACTTC.

The V gene is TRBV6-6, the J gene TRBJ2-1; 7 bases fit TRBD2. Unmatched junction bases numbered 5, after V lost 10 bases and J lost 5 bases. The germline V gene has CDR1 MNHNY and CDR2 SVGAGI (reference sequence). This CDR3 has 12 residues. The CDR3 DNA is TGTGCCACCTCCCTAGCGGACAATGAGCAGTTCTTC. Encoded protein: CATSLADNEQFF.

The rearrangement links TRBV18 to TRBJ1-5; D gene unclear. There are 15 residues in the CDR3. Looked up from germline, CDR1 is KGHSH and CDR2 is LQKENI. The V gene lost 3 bases and the J gene lost 2 bases, with 11 bases spanning the gap. The CDR3 nucleotides read TGTGCCAGCTCACCTTCGGGTCAAGGCAATCAGCCCCAGCATTTT. This sequence encodes CASSPSGQGNQPQHF.